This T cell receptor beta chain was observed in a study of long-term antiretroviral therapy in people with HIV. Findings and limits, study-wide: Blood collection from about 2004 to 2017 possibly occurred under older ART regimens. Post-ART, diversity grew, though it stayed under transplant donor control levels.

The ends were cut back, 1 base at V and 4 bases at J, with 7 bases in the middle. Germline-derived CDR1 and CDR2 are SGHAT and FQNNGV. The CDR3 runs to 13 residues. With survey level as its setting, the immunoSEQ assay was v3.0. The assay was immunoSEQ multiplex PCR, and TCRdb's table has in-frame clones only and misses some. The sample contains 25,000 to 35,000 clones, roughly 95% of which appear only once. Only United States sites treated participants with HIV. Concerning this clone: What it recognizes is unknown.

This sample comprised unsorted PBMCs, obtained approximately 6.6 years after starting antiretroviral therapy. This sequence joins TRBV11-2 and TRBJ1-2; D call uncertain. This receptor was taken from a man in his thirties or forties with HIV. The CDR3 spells CASSLGQFYGYTF. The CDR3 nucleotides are TGTGCCAGCAGCTTAGGACAATTCTATGGCTACACCTTC.